This TCR beta chain was recovered during a study of cytomegalovirus exposure and HLA in healthy donors. The study ran its PCR with 60 Vbeta and 13 Jbeta primers. Clones were sequenced by immunoSEQ multiplex PCR, and TCRdb holds only the in-frame ones, with some missing. The sample lists 60,000 to 65,000 clones, approximately 82% occurring once. This CDR3 has 14 residues. Trimming removed 8 bases from V and 1 base from J; junction bases left unmatched: 3. The V gene's germline CDR1 is MNHEY and CDR2 SMNVEV (reference sequence). This clone appeared once. Sample: PBMCs. V gene TRBV27 combines with J gene TRBJ1-5; 9 positions agree with TRBD1. The TCR originated in a woman aged 40-49 years in good health and CMV-seropositive. This CDR3 reads CASWTGESNQPQHF. DNA of the CDR3: TGTGCCAGCTGGACAGGGGAGAGCAATCAGCCCCAGCATTTT.